Sequencing of this T cell receptor beta chain was carried out in a study of T cells after yellow fever vaccination. Study outcomes and limitations: Compared with primary, the secondary response was weaker and peaked at day 5, not 15.

Germline V gene data show CDR1 as SGHRS and CDR2 as YFSETQ. V was clipped by 0 bases and J by 8 bases, with 14 bases between them. The CDR3 is 14 residues long. In TCRdb, the 5' RACE reads were re-called with MiXCR into one record per CDR3 protein. The table records about 340,000 distinct CDR3 sequences, approximately 9% of them present only once. There are a few counts of this clonotype. The antigen is not known. Sequences were derived from PBMCs, sampled on the day of the first yellow fever vaccination. This clonotype originated in a young man who received the YFV17D yellow fever vaccine. The chain is built from TRBV5-1 and TRBJ1-1, with no clear D. CDR3 sequence (DNA): TGCGCCAGCAGCTTGGTAGCCTCACAAGAGGAAGCTTTCTTT. Translation: CASSLVASQEEAFF.